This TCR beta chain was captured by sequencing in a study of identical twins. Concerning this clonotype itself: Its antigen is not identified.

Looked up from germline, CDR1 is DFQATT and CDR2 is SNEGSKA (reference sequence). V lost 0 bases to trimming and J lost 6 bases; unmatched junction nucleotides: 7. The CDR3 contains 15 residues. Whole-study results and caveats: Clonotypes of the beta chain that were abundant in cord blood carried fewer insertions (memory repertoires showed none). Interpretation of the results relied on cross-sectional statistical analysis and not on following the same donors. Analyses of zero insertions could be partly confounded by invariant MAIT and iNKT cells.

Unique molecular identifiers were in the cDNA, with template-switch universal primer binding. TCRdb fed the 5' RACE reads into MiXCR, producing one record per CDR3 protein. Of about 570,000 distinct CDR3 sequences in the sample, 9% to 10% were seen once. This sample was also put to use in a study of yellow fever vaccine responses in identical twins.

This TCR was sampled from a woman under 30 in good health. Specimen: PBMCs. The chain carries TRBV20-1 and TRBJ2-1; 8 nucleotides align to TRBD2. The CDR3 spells CSARDTLAGLNEQFF. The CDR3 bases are TGCAGTGCTAGAGATACGCTAGCGGGCCTCAATGAGCAGTTCTTC.